This T cell receptor (beta chain) was captured in a study of graft-versus-host responses after intestinal transplantation. Across the study: Each recipient received a multivisceral, liver-intestinal, or isolated intestinal graft. Each recipient received anti-thymocyte globulin induction, then tacrolimus and steroids for approximately three years.

The assay was immunoSEQ multiplex PCR, and TCRdb's table has in-frame clones only and misses some. The sample shows about 130,000 clones, about nine tenths of them seen only once. CDR3 length: 17 amino acids. V dropped 0 bases and J dropped 3; count of bases not matched to a gene: 8. Germline CDR1 is SGHVS and CDR2 is FQNEAQ. A note on this clone: Its cognate antigen is unknown.

Findings and caveats of the study: Recipient bone marrow held GvH clones, some seen earlier in ileum or blood.

This sample comprised unstimulated CD4+ T cells sorted from spleen or lymph node cells, obtained before intestinal transplant. This sequence was found in a human donor who received an intestinal transplant. The chain is built from TRBV7-8 and TRBJ2-7; 10 bases map to TRBD2. DNA of the CDR3: TGTGCCAGCAGCTTAGCGCGGGGGCTAGCGGGAGTCTACGAGCAGTACTTC. Translated, it gives CASSLARGLAGVYEQYF.